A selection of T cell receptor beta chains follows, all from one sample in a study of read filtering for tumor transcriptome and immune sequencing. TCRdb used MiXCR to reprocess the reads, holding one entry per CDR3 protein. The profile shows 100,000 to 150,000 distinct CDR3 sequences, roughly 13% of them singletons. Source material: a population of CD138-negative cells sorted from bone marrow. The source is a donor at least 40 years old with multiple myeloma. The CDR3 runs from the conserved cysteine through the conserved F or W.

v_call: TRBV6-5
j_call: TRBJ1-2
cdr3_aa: CASSSLRDRGRDF

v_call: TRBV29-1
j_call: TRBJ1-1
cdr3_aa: CSVGHYAEAFF

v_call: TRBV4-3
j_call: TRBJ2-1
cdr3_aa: CASSQDGANEQFF

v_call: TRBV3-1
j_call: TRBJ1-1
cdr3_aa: CASSHYDRRATEAFF

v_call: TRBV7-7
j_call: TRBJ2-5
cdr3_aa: CASSLDAGGGGETQYF

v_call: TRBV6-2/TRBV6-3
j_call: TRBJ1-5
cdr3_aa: CASSWPVGSPNQPQHF

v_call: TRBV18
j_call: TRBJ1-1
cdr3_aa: CASKETYYTEAFF

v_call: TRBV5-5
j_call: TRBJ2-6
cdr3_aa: CASSLAGSGANVLTF

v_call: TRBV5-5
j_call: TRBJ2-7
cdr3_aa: CASSPPGRFLDTYEQYF

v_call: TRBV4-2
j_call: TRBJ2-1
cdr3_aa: CASSQVGASGYNEQFF

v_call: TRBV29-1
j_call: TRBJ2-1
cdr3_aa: CSVILPGERNEQFF

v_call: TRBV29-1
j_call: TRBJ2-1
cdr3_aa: CSVGLAGYNEQFF

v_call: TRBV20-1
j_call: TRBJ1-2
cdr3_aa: CSAKTGNYGYTF

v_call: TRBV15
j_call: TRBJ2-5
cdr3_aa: CATSRGQGETQYF

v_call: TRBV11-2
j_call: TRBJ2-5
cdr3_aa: CASSPELGVETQYF

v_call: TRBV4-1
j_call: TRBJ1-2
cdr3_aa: CASSQTETAQYGYTF

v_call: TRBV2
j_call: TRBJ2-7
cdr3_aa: CASSELPQYEQYF

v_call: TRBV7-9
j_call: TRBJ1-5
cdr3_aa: CASSSSGSDQPQHF

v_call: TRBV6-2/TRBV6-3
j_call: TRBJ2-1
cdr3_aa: CASSFTSGWNNEQFF

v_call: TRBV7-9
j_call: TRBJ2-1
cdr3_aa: CASSFRGLAGYGDEQFF

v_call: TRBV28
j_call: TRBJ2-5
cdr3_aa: CASYAGAETQYF

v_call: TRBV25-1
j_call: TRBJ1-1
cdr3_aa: CASGDPKDVNTEAFF

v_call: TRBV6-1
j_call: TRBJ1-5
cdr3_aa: CASSPGQGAGQPQHF

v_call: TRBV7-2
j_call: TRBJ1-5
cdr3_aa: CASSSTGFQPQHF

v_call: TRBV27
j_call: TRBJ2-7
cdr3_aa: CASSPPGLTNYEQYF

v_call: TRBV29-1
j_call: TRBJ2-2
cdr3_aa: CSAMGQVYTGELFF

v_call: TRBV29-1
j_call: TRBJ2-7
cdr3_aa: CSVVTGPGYEQYF

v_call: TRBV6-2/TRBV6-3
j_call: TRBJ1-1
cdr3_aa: CASSYSGLKGNTEAFF

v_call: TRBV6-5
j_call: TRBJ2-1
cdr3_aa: CASSTTGSEQFF

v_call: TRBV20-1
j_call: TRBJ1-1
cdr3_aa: CSAIGTGGRAFF

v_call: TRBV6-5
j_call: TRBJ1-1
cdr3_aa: CASSFRRGDGEAFF

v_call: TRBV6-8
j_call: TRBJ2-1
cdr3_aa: CASSYETSGNSYNEQFF

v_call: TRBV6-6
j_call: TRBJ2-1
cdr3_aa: CASSFFGQGVNEQFF

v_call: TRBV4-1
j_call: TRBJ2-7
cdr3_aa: CASSLPGRTYEQYF

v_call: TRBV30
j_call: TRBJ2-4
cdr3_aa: CASAPGAKNIQYF

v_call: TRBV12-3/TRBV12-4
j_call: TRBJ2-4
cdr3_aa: CSSGSKNIQYF

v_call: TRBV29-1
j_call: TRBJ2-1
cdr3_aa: CSVNSWDRGRSDEQFF

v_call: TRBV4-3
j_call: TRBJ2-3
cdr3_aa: CASSQDASGRGDTQYF

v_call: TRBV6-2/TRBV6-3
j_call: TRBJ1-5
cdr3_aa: CASSTWSSGQPQHF

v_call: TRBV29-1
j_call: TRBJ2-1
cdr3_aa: CSVPSREGSDEQFF

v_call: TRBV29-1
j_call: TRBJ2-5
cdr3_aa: CSVWGREGTQYF

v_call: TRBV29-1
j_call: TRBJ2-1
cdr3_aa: CSERRAGRNNEQFF

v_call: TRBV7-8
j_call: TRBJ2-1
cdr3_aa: CASGGTSGKGAYNEQFF

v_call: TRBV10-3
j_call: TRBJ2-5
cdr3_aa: CAISLDLPGQETQYF

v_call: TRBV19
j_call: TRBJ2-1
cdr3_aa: CASSNTGQGASEQFF

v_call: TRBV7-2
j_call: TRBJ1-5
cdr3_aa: CASSLGDRGLFNQPQHF

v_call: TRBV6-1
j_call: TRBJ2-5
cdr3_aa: CASSPEETQYF

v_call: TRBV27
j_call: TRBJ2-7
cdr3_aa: CASSYRDRSSYEQYF

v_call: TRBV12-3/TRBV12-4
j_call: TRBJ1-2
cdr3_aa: CASSPGGGGYTF

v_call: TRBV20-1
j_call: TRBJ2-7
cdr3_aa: CSATDQGAGYEQYF

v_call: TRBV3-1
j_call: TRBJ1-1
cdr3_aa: CASSQGVNTEAFF

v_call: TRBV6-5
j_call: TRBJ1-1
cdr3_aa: CASSYSGRGRDEAFF

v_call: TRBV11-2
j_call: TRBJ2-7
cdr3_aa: CASTEAGGFYEQYF

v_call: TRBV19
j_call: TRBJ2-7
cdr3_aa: CASRGYSYEQYF